The 18 T cell receptor beta chains given below trace back to one sample, sequenced in a study of tumor-infiltrating lymphocytes in primary liver carcinoma. Unsorted bulk tissue (roughly 19-31 mg) underwent RNA and DNA co-extraction. Using a constant-region primer together with ProtoScript II reverse transcriptase, TCR beta cDNA was made from 450 to 600 ng of total RNA. Investigators got TCR beta libraries out of three nested multiplex PCR rounds, done with slightly modified ARM-PCR. It was with TRBV1-TRBV30 forward primers and a C-beta reverse primer that the first two PCR rounds were run, at roughly 11 cycles each. MiXCR, applied by TCRdb to the multiplex PCR reads, yields one record per CDR3 protein. Among fewer than 200,000 distinct CDR3 sequences listed, about 85% were seen once. Sequenced material: tumor tissue from primary liver carcinoma. These TCRs come from a man aged 35 to 55 with primary liver carcinoma and hepatitis B virus infection.

Comment on this clonotype: The junction and the germline gene differ at one end; a read error may be behind it. The V call is TRBV19, the J call TRBJ2-7; D perhaps matches TRBD2 (6 bases). Germline CDR1 LNHDA, CDR2 SQIVND (reference sequence). The length of the CDR3 is 14 residues. The CDR3 region has the DNA TGTGACAGTAGTCAACTAACGGGAGCCTACGAGCAGTACTTC. Its translation: CDSSQLTGAYEQYF.

This clonotype showed up just a few times. Germline and junction disagree at one end, which may indicate a read error. V usage is TRBV29-1 and J usage is TRBJ2-2; 8 bases match TRBD2. The CDR3 consists of 15 residues. Germline V gene sequence: CDR1 SQVTM, CDR2 ANQGSEA. The CDR3 loop is CSVWTSPANTGVLFF. DNA of the CDR3: TGCAGCGTTTGGACTAGCCCGGCGAACACCGGGGTGCTGTTTTTT.

This clonotype was picked up a small number of times. The chain carries TRBV2 and TRBJ2-1, with 9 nucleotides matching TRBD2. Germline assignment: CDR1 SNHLY and CDR2 FYNNEI. With V trimmed by 6 bases and J by 6 bases, 6 bases remained unmatched. This CDR3 has 14 residues. The CDR3 here is CASSFSGRGNEQFF. In DNA form, the CDR3 reads TGTGCCAGCAGCTTTAGCGGGAGAGGCAATGAGCAGTTCTTC.

Worth noting for this clonotype: At one end, the junction sequence differs from germline, possibly due to a read error. This chain joins TRBV6-1 and TRBJ1-4; 8 bases are a match to TRBD1. CDR1 and CDR2 from the germline V gene are MNHNS and SASEGT. The CDR3 runs 14 residues. The CDR3 DNA sequence: TGTGCTAGCAGTAAGGACAGGGCGAGTGAAAAACTGTTTTTT. Its protein is CASSKDRASEKLFF.

With respect to this clonotype: The junction departs from the called germline gene at one end, perhaps through a read error. The V call is TRBV13, the J call TRBJ2-5; possibly TRBD2 for D (6 bases). The CDR3 is 15 amino acids. In germline, CDR1 is PRHDT, CDR2 FYEKMQ (reference sequence). CDR3 residues: CASSPRPGTPETEYF. The CDR3 nucleotides read TGTGCCAGCAGCCCCCGACCTGGGACTCCGGAGACCGAGTACTTC.

A single count supports this clonotype. The junction departs from germline at one end; a sequencing error may be responsible. V and J are TRBV6-5 and TRBJ2-2; weak D call: TRBD2 (6 bases). Germline V lookup: CDR1 MNHEY, CDR2 SVGAGI. The CDR3 loop spans 14 amino acids. CDR3 DNA sequence: TGTGCTAGCAGTCACTCGAGGAAACGGGAGAAGTTGTTTTTT. It codes for CASSHSRKREKLFF.

Worth noting for this clonotype: This CDR3 is missing its conserved last phenylalanine or tryptophan, likely due to a read error. V is TRBV5-6 and J is TRBJ2-1; 14 nucleotides agree with TRBD2. This CDR3 contains 18 residues. Looked up from germline, CDR1 is SGHDT and CDR2 is YYEEEE. CDR3 bases: TGTGCTAGCAGCAAGGGACTAGCGGGAGTGTATAACTACAATGAGCAGTTCCTC. It yields the protein CASSKGLAGVYNYNEQFL.

As for this clonotype: One end of the junction varies from germline; a read error may be responsible. The rearrangement uses TRBV11-2 and TRBJ2-7, with TRBD2 identical over 11 bases. Germline CDR1 and CDR2: SGHAT and FQNNGV. The CDR3 runs 20 residues. In DNA, the CDR3 is TGTGCCAGCGGCTTGAGGGAGGGGAGGACTAGCGGGCTCAGACCCTACGAGCAGTACTTC. Translation gives CASGLREGRTSGLRPYEQYF.

This sequence joins TRBV24-1 and TRBJ2-2, with 7 bases identical to TRBD2. V gave up 4 bases and J gave up 5 bases; unmatched junction bases: 12. The CDR3 has 17 amino acids. Germline V gives CDR1 KGHDR, CDR2 SFDVKD. The CDR3, as DNA: TGTGCCACCAGTGACCCAGGGACTATCGGGAGAACCGGGGAGCTGTTTTTT. It codes for CATSDPGTIGRTGELFF.

Concerning this clonotype itself: An end of the junction does not agree with germline; a read error may underlie this. V usage is TRBV29-1 and J usage is TRBJ2-1, with D possibly called TRBD1 or TRBD2 (6 bases each). CDR3 length: 16 amino acids. The germline CDR1 and CDR2 sequences are SQVTM and ANQGSEA. The CDR3 spells CSVLGQPQGTYNELFF. The CDR3 DNA reads TGCAGCGTTTTAGGACAGCCCCAGGGGACTTACAATGAGCTGTTCTTC.

The rearrangement joins TRBV11-3 to TRBJ2-3; the D gene is possibly TRBD2 (6 bases). The CDR3 runs to 15 residues. CDR1 SGHNT and CDR2 YENEEA come from the germline V gene. In nucleotides, the CDR3 is TGTGTTAGCAACCCTGGGGGAGGTGGCACAGATACGCAGTATTTT. This translates into CVSNPGGGGTDTQYF.

On this clonotype itself: The CDR3 carries no conserved terminal phenylalanine or tryptophan, so it likely arises from a read error. The gene calls are TRBV11-1 and TRBJ2-3; the D call may be TRBD1 or TRBD2 (5 bases each). CDR1 and CDR2 (germline): SGHAT, FQDESV (reference sequence). This CDR3 has 15 amino acids. The CDR3 protein is CVSSLPRDSTDTQYC. CDR3 DNA sequence: TGTGTCAGCAGTTTGCCTAGGGACAGCACAGATACGCAGTATTGT.

On this clonotype itself: Its ends do not fully match the called genes, so a read error is possible. The genes are TRBV4-1 and TRBJ2-5, with D perhaps given as TRBD1 or TRBD2 (6 bases each). The CDR3 is made up of 17 amino acids. CDR1 is MGHRA and CDR2 is YSYEKL in the germline V gene. The CDR3 spells CVSSQDHDGGGQETQYF. For the CDR3, the DNA is TGCGTCAGCAGCCAAGACCACGACGGAGGGGGGCAAGAGACTCAGTACTTC.

In the case of this clonotype: The junction does not match germline at one end; this may be a read error. The chain combines TRBV5-4 with TRBJ2-6, with D unclear. The length of the CDR3 is 17 residues. Germline CDR1 is SGHNT and CDR2 is YYREEE (reference sequence). The CDR3 loop reads CVSSPGSFFSGANVLTF. Written as DNA, the CDR3 is TGTGTCAGCAGTCCCGGGTCTTTCTTCTCTGGGGCCAACGTCCTGACTTTC.

The chain recombines TRBV14 with TRBJ2-7; D unresolved. CDR3 length: 14 amino acids. Between the trimmed V and J ends, which lost 0 bases and 3 bases, there was a span of 9 bases. CDR1 is SGHDN, CDR2 FVKESK, per germline. The DNA for the CDR3 is TGTGCCAGCAGCCAAGAAGCGCAGTTCTACGAGCAGTACTTC. Encoded protein: CASSQEAQFYEQYF.

The V gene is TRBV6-1, the J gene TRBJ2-1; 8 bases align to TRBD2. The CDR3 loop spans 12 amino acids. V shed 6 bases and J 11 bases; nucleotides not matched to a gene: 6. CDR1 and CDR2 (germline): MNHNS, SASEGT. CDR3 DNA: TGTGCCAGCAGAAAAGCGGGGGATAAGCAGTTCTTC. Protein sequence: CASRKAGDKQFF.

V gene TRBV4-2 combines with J gene TRBJ2-7, with D unclear. The germline V gene has CDR1 LGHNA and CDR2 YNFKEQ. The CDR3 covers 15 residues. Trimming left V 5 bases short and J 4 bases short, with 18 bases between. The CDR3 loop is CASSEGTGSHYEQYF. Written as DNA, the CDR3 is TGTGCCAGCAGCGAAGGCACCGGGTCTCATTACGAGCAGTACTTC.

Worth noting for this clonotype: Compared with germline, one end of the junction differs, possibly owing to a read error. This chain uses TRBV5-6 with TRBJ2-2; D not certain. Germline V gene data show CDR1 as SGHDT and CDR2 as YYEEEE. CDR3 length: 16 residues. The CDR3 here is CASSLPYDKNTEELFF. The CDR3, as DNA: TGTGCCAGTAGCTTGCCCTATGACAAGAACACCGAGGAGCTGTTTTTT.